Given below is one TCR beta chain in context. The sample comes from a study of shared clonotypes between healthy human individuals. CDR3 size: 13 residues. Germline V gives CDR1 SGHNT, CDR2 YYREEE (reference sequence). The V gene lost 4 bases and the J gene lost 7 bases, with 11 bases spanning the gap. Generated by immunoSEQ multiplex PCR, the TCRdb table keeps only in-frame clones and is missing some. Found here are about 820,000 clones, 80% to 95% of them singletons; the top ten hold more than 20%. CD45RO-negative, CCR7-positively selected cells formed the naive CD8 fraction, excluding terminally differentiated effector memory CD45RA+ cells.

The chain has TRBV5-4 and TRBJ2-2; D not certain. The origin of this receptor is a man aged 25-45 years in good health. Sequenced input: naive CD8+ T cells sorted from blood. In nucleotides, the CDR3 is TGTGCCAGCAGCCCACCGGGCGGCGGGGAGCTGTTTTTT. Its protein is CASSPPGGGELFF.